This TCR beta chain comes out of a study of T cell changes during pregnancy in multiple sclerosis. Libraries were prepared by immunoSEQ multiplex PCR; TCRdb keeps only in-frame clonotypes and omits some of them. The sample consists of more than 65,000 clones, 90% to 95% of them appearing once. V lost 3 bases and J lost 0, with 9 bases in between. CDR3 length: 14 amino acids. Per germline, CDR1 KGHSH and CDR2 LQKENI. The chain joins TRBV18 to TRBJ2-7, with unresolved D. The sequencing used CD4+ T cells from peripheral blood mononuclear cells, collected before pregnancy. The source is a female donor with multiple sclerosis, enrolled in a pregnancy study. CDR3 sequence (DNA): TGTGCCAGCTCACCGTACCCGGGCTCCTACGAGCAGTACTTC. Its protein is CASSPYPGSYEQYF.